Given below is one T cell receptor beta chain in context. The data originate from a study of blood T cell repertoires in COVID-19. As originally analysed: Quantification of nucleated cells was approximated via reference gene primer amplification. Repertoires were generated with immunoSEQ multiplex PCR, while TCRdb's copy carries only in-frame clones and drops some. D and trimming come from the DNA, and the V and J calls and clone size come from that table. The table lists fewer than 250,000 clones, roughly nine tenths of them singletons. The CDR3 runs to 12 residues. Trimming stripped 4 bases from V and 8 bases from J, with 9 bases between.

The clonotype was recovered from a man aged 25 to 40 with acute or convalescent COVID-19. V and J are TRBV12-3 or TRBV12-4 and TRBJ1-5; D gene ambiguous. Sequencing was done on a sample of peripheral blood. CDR3 DNA sequence: TGTGCCAGCAGTTCCCTTCAGAAGCCCCAGCATTTT. It translates to CASSSLQKPQHF.